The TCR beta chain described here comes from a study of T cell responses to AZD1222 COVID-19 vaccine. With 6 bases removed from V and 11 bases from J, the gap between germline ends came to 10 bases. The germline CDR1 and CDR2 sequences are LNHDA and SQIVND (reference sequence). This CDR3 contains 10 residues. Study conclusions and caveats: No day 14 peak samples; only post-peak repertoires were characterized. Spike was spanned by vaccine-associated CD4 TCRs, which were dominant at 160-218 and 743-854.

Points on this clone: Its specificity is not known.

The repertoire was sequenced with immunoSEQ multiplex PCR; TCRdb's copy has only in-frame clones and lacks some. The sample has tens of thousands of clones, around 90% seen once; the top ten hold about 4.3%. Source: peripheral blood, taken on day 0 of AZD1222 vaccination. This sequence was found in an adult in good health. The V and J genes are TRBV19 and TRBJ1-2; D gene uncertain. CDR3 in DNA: TGTGCCAGTAGCCGTGGCGGGTACACCTTC. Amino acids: CASSRGGYTF.